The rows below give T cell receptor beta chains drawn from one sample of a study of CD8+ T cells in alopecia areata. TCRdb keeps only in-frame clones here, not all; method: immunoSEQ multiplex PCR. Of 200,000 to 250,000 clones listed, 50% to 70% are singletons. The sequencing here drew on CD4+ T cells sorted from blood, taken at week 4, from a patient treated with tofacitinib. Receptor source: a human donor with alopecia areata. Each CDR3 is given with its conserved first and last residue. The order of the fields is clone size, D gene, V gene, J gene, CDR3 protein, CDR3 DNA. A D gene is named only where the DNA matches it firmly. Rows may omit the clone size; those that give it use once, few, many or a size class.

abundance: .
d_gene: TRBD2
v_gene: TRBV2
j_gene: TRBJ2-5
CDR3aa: CASSLGLAGETQYF
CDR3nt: TGTGCCAGCAGCCTCGGACTAGCGGGAGAGACCCAGTACTTC

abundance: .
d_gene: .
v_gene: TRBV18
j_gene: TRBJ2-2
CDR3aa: CASSSTRGSGTGELFF
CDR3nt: TGTGCCAGCTCATCAACAAGGGGCAGCGGCACCGGGGAGCTGTTTTTT

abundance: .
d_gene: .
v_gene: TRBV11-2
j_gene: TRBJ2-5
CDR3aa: CASSATDGTQYF
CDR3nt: TGTGCCAGCAGCGCCACAGATGGGACCCAGTACTTC

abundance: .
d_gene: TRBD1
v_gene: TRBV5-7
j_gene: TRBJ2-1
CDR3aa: CASSPSDRARVCNNEQFF
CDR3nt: TGTGCCAGCAGCCCATCCGACAGGGCAAGGGTTTGTAACAATGAGCAGTTCTTC

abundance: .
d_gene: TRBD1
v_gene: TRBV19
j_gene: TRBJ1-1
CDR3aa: CASNLGTALPEAFF
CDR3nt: TGTGCCAGTAATCTGGGGACAGCACTACCTGAAGCTTTCTTT

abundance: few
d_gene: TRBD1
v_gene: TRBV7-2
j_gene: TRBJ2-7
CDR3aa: CASSLASGQFGGQYF
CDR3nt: TGTGCCAGCAGCTTAGCATCGGGACAGTTCGGCGGGCAGTACTTC

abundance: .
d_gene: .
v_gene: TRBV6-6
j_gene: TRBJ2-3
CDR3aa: CASRASDTQYF
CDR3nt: TGTGCCAGCAGAGCTTCAGATACGCAGTATTTT

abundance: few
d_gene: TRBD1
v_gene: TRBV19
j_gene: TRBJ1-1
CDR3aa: CASGGQGAAMSEAFF
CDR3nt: TGTGCCAGTGGGGGACAGGGGGCGGCGATGTCTGAAGCTTTCTTT

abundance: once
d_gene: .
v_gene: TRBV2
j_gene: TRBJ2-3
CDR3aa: CASIRVSGDTDTQYF
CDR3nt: TGTGCCAGCATTAGAGTTAGCGGAGACACAGATACGCAGTATTTT

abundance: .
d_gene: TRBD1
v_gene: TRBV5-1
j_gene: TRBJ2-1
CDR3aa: CASSSLSTGGTYNEQFF
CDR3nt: TGCGCCAGCAGCTCTCTTTCGACAGGGGGTACCTACAATGAGCAGTTCTTC

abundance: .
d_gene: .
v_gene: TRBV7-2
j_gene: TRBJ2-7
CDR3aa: CASSFRGPLNEQYF
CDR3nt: TGTGCCAGCAGCTTCCGGGGACCATTGAACGAGCAGTACTTC

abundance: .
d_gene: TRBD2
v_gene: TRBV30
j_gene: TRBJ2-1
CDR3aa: CAWSPGTSGEQFF
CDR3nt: TGTGCCTGGAGTCCCGGGACTAGCGGTGAGCAGTTCTTC

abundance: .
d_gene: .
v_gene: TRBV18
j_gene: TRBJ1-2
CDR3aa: CASSMDGRGGYTF
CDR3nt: TGTGCCAGCTCAATGGACGGAAGAGGTGGCTACACCTTC

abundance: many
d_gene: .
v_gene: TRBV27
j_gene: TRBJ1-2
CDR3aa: CASRPLTGVDYGYTF
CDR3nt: TGTGCCAGCCGGCCCCTGACGGGGGTGGACTATGGCTACACCTTC

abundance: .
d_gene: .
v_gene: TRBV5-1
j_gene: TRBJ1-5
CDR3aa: CASSLGPANQPQHF
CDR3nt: TGCGCCAGCAGCCTGGGGCCCGCCAATCAGCCCCAGCATTTT

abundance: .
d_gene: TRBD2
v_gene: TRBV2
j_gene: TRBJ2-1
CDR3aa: CASSVRTSGDNEQFF
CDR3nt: TGTGCCAGCAGTGTTAGGACTAGCGGAGACAATGAGCAGTTCTTC

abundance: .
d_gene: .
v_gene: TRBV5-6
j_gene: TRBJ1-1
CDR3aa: CASSRPGRTEAFF
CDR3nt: TGTGCCAGCAGCCGACCGGGCCGCACTGAAGCTTTCTTC

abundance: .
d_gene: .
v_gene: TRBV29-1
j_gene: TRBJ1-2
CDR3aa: CSVGFDGYTF
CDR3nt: TGCAGCGTTGGATTTGATGGCTACACCTTC

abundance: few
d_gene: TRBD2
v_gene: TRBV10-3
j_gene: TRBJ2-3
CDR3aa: CAIRDGLAGTDTQYF
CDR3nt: TGTGCCATCAGGGACGGACTAGCGGGGACAGATACGCAGTATTTT

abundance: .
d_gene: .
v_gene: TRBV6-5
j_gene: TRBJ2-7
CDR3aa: CASSLPGGGHEQYF
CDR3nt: TGTGCCAGCAGCCTCCCTGGGGGGGGGCACGAGCAGTACTTC

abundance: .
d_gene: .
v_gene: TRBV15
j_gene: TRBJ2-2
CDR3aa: CATSRAVSGAVGTGELFF
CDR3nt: TGTGCCACCAGCAGAGCTGTGTCGGGGGCGGTGGGCACCGGGGAGCTGTTTTTT

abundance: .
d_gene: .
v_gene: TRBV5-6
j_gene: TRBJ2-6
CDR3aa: CASSTGILSSGANVLTF
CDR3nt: TGTGCCAGCAGCACCGGGATCCTAAGCTCTGGGGCCAACGTCCTGACTTTC

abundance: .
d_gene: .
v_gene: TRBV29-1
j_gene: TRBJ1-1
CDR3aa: CSAVPRVVGNTEAFF
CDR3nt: TGCAGCGCCGTGCCCCGTGTGGTTGGGAACACTGAAGCTTTCTTT

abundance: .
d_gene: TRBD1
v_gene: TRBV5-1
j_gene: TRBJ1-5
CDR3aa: CASSRSGGGDQPQHF
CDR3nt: TGCGCCAGCAGCCGTTCAGGGGGTGGCGATCAGCCCCAGCATTTT

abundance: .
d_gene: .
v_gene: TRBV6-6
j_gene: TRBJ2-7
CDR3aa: CASSYRDSYEQYF
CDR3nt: TGTGCCAGCAGTTACCGAGACAGCTACGAGCAGTACTTC

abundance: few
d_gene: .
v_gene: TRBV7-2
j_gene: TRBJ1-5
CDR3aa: CASSLAGRLNQPQHF
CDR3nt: TGTGCCAGCAGCTTAGCTGGCAGGCTAAATCAGCCCCAGCATTTT

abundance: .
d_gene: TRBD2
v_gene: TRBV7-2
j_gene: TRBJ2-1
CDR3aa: CASSLTSGGAYNEQFF
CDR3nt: TGTGCCAGCAGCTTAACTAGCGGGGGGGCCTACAATGAGCAGTTCTTC

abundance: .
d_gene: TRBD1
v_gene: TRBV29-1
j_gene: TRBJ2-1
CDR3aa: CSGEGTGRQQFF
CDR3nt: TGCAGCGGCGAAGGGACAGGGAGACAGCAGTTCTTC

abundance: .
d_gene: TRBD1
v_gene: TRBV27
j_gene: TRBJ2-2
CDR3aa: CASSPNRGVSYAELFF
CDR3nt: TGTGCCAGCAGTCCAAACAGGGGGGTTAGTTACGCGGAGCTGTTTTTT

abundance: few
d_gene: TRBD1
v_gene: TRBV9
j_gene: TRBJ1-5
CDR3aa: CASSQGAQNQPQHF
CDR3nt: TGTGCCAGCAGCCAGGGGGCCCAAAATCAGCCCCAGCATTTT

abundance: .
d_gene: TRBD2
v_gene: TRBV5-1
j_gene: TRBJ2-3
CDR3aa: CASSLVSGGTDTQYF
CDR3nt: TGCGCCAGCAGCTTGGTCAGCGGGGGGACAGATACGCAGTATTTT

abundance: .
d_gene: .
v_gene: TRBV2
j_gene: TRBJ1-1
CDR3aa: CASSEARTPNTEAFF
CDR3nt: TGTGCCAGCAGTGAAGCTCGGACACCGAACACTGAAGCTTTCTTT

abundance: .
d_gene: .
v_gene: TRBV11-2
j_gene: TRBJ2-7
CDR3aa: CASSLVGQNEQYF
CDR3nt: TGTGCCAGCAGCTTAGTCGGGCAGAACGAGCAGTACTTC

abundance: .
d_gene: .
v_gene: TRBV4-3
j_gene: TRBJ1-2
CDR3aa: CASSQTRDVGYGYTF
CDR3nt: TGCGCCAGCAGCCAGACCCGAGACGTGGGCTATGGCTACACCTTC

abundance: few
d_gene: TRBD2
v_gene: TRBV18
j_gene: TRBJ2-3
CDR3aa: CASSPPGLAGDTQYF
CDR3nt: TGTGCCAGCTCACCACCTGGACTAGCTGGTGATACGCAGTATTTT

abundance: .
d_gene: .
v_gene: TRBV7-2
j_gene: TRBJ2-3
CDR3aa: CASSLALSLGTDTQYF
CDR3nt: TGTGCCAGCAGCTTAGCACTTTCCCTGGGGACAGATACGCAGTATTTT

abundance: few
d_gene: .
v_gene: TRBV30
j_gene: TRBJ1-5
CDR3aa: CAWGGPGTLRQPQHF
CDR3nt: TGTGCCTGGGGCGGGCCTGGGACACTTAGACAGCCCCAGCATTTT

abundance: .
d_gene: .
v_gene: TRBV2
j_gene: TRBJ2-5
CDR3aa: CATTLAPETQYF
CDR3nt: TGTGCCACCACACTAGCCCCAGAGACCCAGTACTTC